The sequence of this T cell receptor (beta chain) was determined in a study of somatic mutations in cytotoxic T cells in rheumatoid arthritis. Sequenced by immunoSEQ multiplex PCR; TCRdb stores in-frame clones only, minus some. The sample consists of more than 25,000 clones, around 74% of them appearing once. The J segment lost 3 bases and the V segment lost 10 bases, leaving 8 bases of the junction unmatched. Germline lookup yields CDR1 SGHTA and CDR2 FQGNSA. CDR3 length equals 16 residues. Both CD4+ and CD8+ cells were separated through positive magnetic bead selection, and their purity was verified using flow cytometry.

The sample taken for sequencing was CD8+ T cells sorted from blood. This TCR was recovered from a woman aged 18 to 35 in good health. The gene calls are TRBV7-2 and TRBJ2-3, with TRBD2 matching over 15 bases. The CDR3 loop reads CATEKGTSGRTDTQYF. The DNA for the CDR3 is TGTGCCACAGAAAAAGGGACTAGCGGGAGGACAGATACGCAGTATTTT.